Shown below are 19 T cell receptor beta chains from a single sample sequenced in a study of radiation and T cells in renal cell carcinoma. TCRdb's table, derived via immunoSEQ multiplex PCR, lists solely in-frame clones and lacks some. The repertoire holds fewer than 200,000 clones, approximately 90% seen once, with around 11% in the top ten. The time point is: blood 4 weeks post-SBRT, at nephrectomy. Treatment reported: 15 Gy SBRT to primary tumor, nephrectomy 4 weeks later. The specimen comprised blood, sampled from a patient whose treatment included radiotherapy and nephrectomy. These receptors came from a woman aged 45-65 years with renal cell carcinoma.

The table lists this clone with a count of one. The chain recombines TRBV6-5 with TRBJ1-3, with D perhaps matching TRBD1 (5 bases). The V gene lost 4 bases and the J gene lost 0 bases, with 10 bases spanning the gap. CDR1 is MNHEY and CDR2 is SVGAGI in the germline V gene. The CDR3 contains 15 residues. CDR3 nucleotides: TGTGCCAGCAGTTTCCAGACAGCCTCTGGAAACACCATATATTTT. The encoded protein is CASSFQTASGNTIYF.

The chain links TRBV4-2 to TRBJ1-1; D possibly corresponds to TRBD1 (5 bases). The germline V gene has CDR1 LGHNA and CDR2 YNFKEQ. The CDR3 runs 15 residues. The germline V and J ends were trimmed by 0 bases and 5 bases, with 13 bases remaining between them. The CDR3 DNA follows: TGTGCCAGCAGCCAAGAGGGAGCAGGGAGAACTGAAGCTTTCTTT. It encodes CASSQEGAGRTEAFF.

V gene TRBV18 combines with J gene TRBJ2-3; D is ambiguous. There are 14 residues in the CDR3. V dropped 4 bases and J dropped 0 bases, with 8 bases sitting between them. The V gene's germline CDR1 is KGHSH and CDR2 LQKENI. The CDR3 DNA reads TGTGCCAGCTCACGTGCAGTTAGCACAGATACGCAGTATTTT. Amino acids: CASSRAVSTDTQYF.

The V call is TRBV2, the J call TRBJ2-2; TRBD2 aligns across 8 bases. The CDR3 spans 16 residues. After removal of 5 bases from V and 2 bases from J, the junction contained 7 bases not matched to a gene. Germline values: CDR1 SNHLY, CDR2 FYNNEI. The DNA for the CDR3 is TGTGCCAGCAGTTCCCGGCGGACTAGCAACACCGGGGAGCTGTTTTTT. Translated: CASSSRRTSNTGELFF. Full variable domain (rest looked up from reference TRBV2 and TRBJ2-2): EPEVTQTPSHQVTQMGQEVILRCVPISNHLYFYWYRQILGQKVEFLVSFYNNEISEKSEIFDDQFSVERPDGSNFTLKIRSTKLEDSAMYFCASSSRRTSNTGELFFGEGSRLTVL.

This clone was picked up one time. J is TRBJ1-3 and V is TRBV6-1; D is perhaps TRBD1 (5 bases). With 0 bases removed from V and 0 bases from J, the gap between germline ends came to 9 bases. Germline CDR1 and CDR2: MNHNS and SASEGT. The CDR3 covers 16 residues. CDR3 nucleotide sequence: TGTGCCAGCAGTGAAGCAAGGGGCATCTCTGGAAACACCATATATTTT. This sequence encodes CASSEARGISGNTIYF.

The chain is built from TRBV18 and TRBJ1-2; D perhaps matches TRBD1 (6 bases). The CDR3 covers 13 residues. The V end was cut by 4 bases, the J end by 3 bases, with 9 bases between. Per germline, CDR1 KGHSH and CDR2 LQKENI. CDR3 bases: TGTGCCAGCTCACTACAGGGATACTATGGCTACACCTTC. Translation gives CASSLQGYYGYTF.

The chain links TRBV10-3 to TRBJ2-2, with D possibly TRBD1 on 5 matching bases. There are 12 residues in the CDR3. Germline CDR1 reads ENHRY; CDR2 reads SYGVKD. V dropped 5 bases and J dropped 5 bases, with 6 bases sitting between them. The CDR3 loop is CAISRQTGELFF. The CDR3 coding sequence is TGTGCCATCAGTAGACAGACCGGGGAGCTGTTTTTT.

The V gene is TRBV18, the J gene TRBJ1-1; D perhaps matches TRBD1 (6 bases). Trimming took 6 bases from V and 5 from J, leaving 19 bases between them. CDR1 and CDR2 (germline): KGHSH, LQKENI. The CDR3 runs 15 residues. CDR3 sequence: CASSVTGIVETEAFF. The DNA of the CDR3 is TGTGCCAGCTCCGTCACAGGGATTGTTGAGACTGAAGCTTTCTTT.

V is TRBV5-1 and J is TRBJ2-1; 9 bases map to TRBD2. CDR1 and CDR2 from the germline V gene are SGHRS and YFSETQ. The CDR3 is 15 residues long. V shed 4 bases and J 5 bases; nucleotides not matched to a gene: 7. This CDR3 is CASSPLAGGNNEQFF. The DNA for the CDR3 is TGCGCCAGCAGCCCCCTGGCGGGGGGGAACAATGAGCAGTTCTTC.

The chain employs TRBV7-2 and TRBJ1-3, with unresolved D. Deletions cut 2 bases from V and 0 bases from J, with 11 bases between. CDR1 is SGHTA, CDR2 FQGNSA, per germline. This CDR3 has 16 residues. CDR3: CASSLNPQISGNTIYF. CDR3 nucleotide sequence: TGTGCCAGCAGCTTAAACCCACAAATCTCTGGAAACACCATATATTTT.

This clone was counted ten times or more. The chain has TRBV2 and TRBJ1-5; TRBD1 matches at 7 bases. V shed 3 bases and J 0 bases; nucleotides not matched to a gene: 5. This CDR3 is built from 16 residues. CDR1 and CDR2 (germline): SNHLY, FYNNEI. CDR3: CASSEYRGHSNQPQHF. In DNA, the CDR3 is TGTGCCAGCAGTGAGTACAGGGGTCATAGCAATCAGCCCCAGCATTTT.

This clone was observed a handful of times. The chain recombines TRBV7-6 with TRBJ1-1; no clear D gene. The CDR3 is made up of 12 amino acids. CDR1 SGHVS and CDR2 FNYEAQ come from the germline V gene. V was cut by 8 bases and J by 0 bases, with 7 bases left in between. The CDR3 DNA sequence: TGTGCCAGCTCTCCGATGAACACTGAAGCTTTCTTT. Its protein product is CASSPMNTEAFF.

This clone has only a few counts. The chain uses TRBV2 and TRBJ2-2; weak D call: TRBD2 (5 bases). Trimming took off 3 bases at V and 5 bases at J, with 16 bases between the two ends. This CDR3 is built from 16 residues. In germline, CDR1 is SNHLY, CDR2 FYNNEI. As DNA, the CDR3 is TGTGCCAGCAGTGATAATGTCGGGCTAGCAACCGGGGAGCTGTTTTTT. This sequence encodes CASSDNVGLATGELFF.

This sequence joins TRBV7-9 and TRBJ1-5, with TRBD1 identical over 7 bases. Germline V gene data show CDR1 as SEHNR and CDR2 as FQNEAQ (reference sequence). This CDR3 has 13 residues. Losses at the gene ends were 5 bases for V and 3 bases for J; bases not matched to a gene: 1. CDR3 amino acids: CASSGTDNQPQHF. DNA for the CDR3: TGTGCCAGCAGCGGGACAGACAATCAGCCCCAGCATTTT.

This chain links TRBV18 with TRBJ2-4; 7 positions match TRBD1. V lost 0 bases, J lost 6 bases, and 5 bases stayed unmatched. CDR3 length equals 15 residues. Germline CDR1 is KGHSH and CDR2 is LQKENI. DNA for the CDR3: TGTGCCAGCTCACCACCGACAGGGCGAGGAAACATTCAGTACTTC. This codes for CASSPPTGRGNIQYF.

This chain joins TRBV29-1 and TRBJ1-2; TRBD1 might be the D (6 bases). Germline CDR1 is SQVTM and CDR2 is ANQGSEA. Trimming stripped 0 bases from V and 5 bases from J, with 7 bases between. The CDR3 contains 12 residues. CDR3 residues: CSVEDRGYGYTF. For the CDR3, the DNA is TGCAGCGTTGAAGATAGGGGGTATGGCTACACCTTC.

This chain links TRBV19 with TRBJ2-5; the match to TRBD2 covers 7 bases. The CDR3 contains 17 residues. In germline, CDR1 is LNHDA, CDR2 SQIVND (reference sequence). V shed 1 base and J 5 bases; nucleotides not matched to a gene: 13. CDR3 in DNA: TGTGCCAGTAGTATAGCAGGGAGGGCCTTCGAAAGGGAGACCCAGTACTTC. This gives the protein CASSIAGRAFERETQYF. Full variable domain (remainder filled in from reference TRBV19 and TRBJ2-5): DGGITQSPKYLFRKEGQNVTLSCEQNLNHDAMYWYRQDPGQGLRLIYYSQIVNDFQKGDIAEGYSVSREKKESFPLTVTSAQKNPTAFYLCASSIAGRAFERETQYFGPGTRLLVL.

The chain links TRBV10-3 to TRBJ2-7, with D unclear. Between the trimmed V and J ends, which lost 2 bases and 2 bases, there was a span of 10 bases. Germline V CDR1 and CDR2: ENHRY, SYGVKD. CDR3 length: 14 residues. The CDR3 is CAISEESETYEQYF. The DNA of the CDR3 is TGTGCCATCAGTGAGGAGTCAGAAACCTACGAGCAGTACTTC.

This clone was counted only a few times. The chain couples TRBV19 to TRBJ1-1; D gene unclear. CDR1 is LNHDA and CDR2 is SQIVND in the germline V gene (reference sequence). Trimming shortened V by 3 bases and J by 0 bases, and 11 bases separated the two germline ends. The CDR3 is made up of 15 amino acids. The CDR3 DNA sequence: TGTGCCAGTAGTATGCAGGCCCGAATGAACACTGAAGCTTTCTTT. Residues: CASSMQARMNTEAFF.